This is a list of T cell receptor beta chains from one sample in a study of cytomegalovirus exposure and HLA in healthy donors. Libraries were prepared by immunoSEQ multiplex PCR; TCRdb keeps only in-frame clonotypes and omits some of them. The data hold 55,000 to 65,000 clones, with 65% to 80% observed a single time. Input material: PBMCs. The source of these receptors is a man aged 25-40 years in good health and CMV-seropositive. Each CDR3 is given with its conserved first and last residue. D genes are given only for firm matches. Part of the rows lack a size; the others show once, few, many or a class for expanded clones.

v_call,clone_size,d_call,j_call,cdr3_nt,cdr3_aa
TRBV6-5,few,.,TRBJ1-2,TGTGCCAGCAGTTACGACGGGGACTATGGCTACACCTTC,CASSYDGDYGYTF
TRBV7-3,.,.,TRBJ2-2,TGTGCCAGCAGCTTAACGGCGACAGGTCCCCTTAACACCGGGGAGCTGTTTTTT,CASSLTATGPLNTGELFF
TRBV9,.,.,TRBJ2-2,TGTGCCAGCAGCGTTAATTCCCCCGGGGAGCTGTTTTTT,CASSVNSPGELFF
TRBV19,few,TRBD1,TRBJ1-1,TGTGCCAGTAGCCTAAGACAGGGGGCGAATCCTGAAGCTTTCTTT,CASSLRQGANPEAFF
TRBV10-3,.,.,TRBJ1-2,TGTGCCATCAGTGAGTCGGAGGGCTACACCTTC,CAISESEGYTF
TRBV4-1,once,TRBD1,TRBJ1-2,TGCGCCAGCAGCCAAGAGAGACAGGGCTATGGCTACACCTTC,CASSQERQGYGYTF
TRBV9,.,TRBD2,TRBJ2-1,TGTGCCAGCAGCCCCCCGGGACTAGCGGGGGGTTCACAGTTCTTC,CASSPPGLAGGSQFF
TRBV6-5,.,.,TRBJ2-7,TGTGCCAGCAGTTCCCCGACAGGAACCTACGAGCAGTACTTC,CASSSPTGTYEQYF
TRBV18,.,.,TRBJ1-4,TGTGCCAGCTCACCCCAGGCCCCTAATGAAAAACTGTTTTTT,CASSPQAPNEKLFF
TRBV6-6,.,.,TRBJ1-2,TGTGCCAGCAGTTACGACAGTGGGTATGGCTACACCTTC,CASSYDSGYGYTF
TRBV4-3,few,.,TRBJ1-2,TGCGCCAGCAGCACACAACAGGGAGGCTACACCTTC,CASSTQQGGYTF
TRBV7-2,once,.,TRBJ2-7,TGTGCCTCCAGATTGGGGGGGCTCTACGAACAGTACTTC,CASRLGGLYEQYF
TRBV19,few,.,TRBJ1-1,TGTGCCAGTAGTATCGTCGGACAGTTTGAAGCTTTCTTT,CASSIVGQFEAFF
TRBV13,.,.,TRBJ1-1,TGTGCCAGCAGCTTCTGTGCGGGGACGGTGTGCACTGAAGCTTTCTTT,CASSFCAGTVCTEAFF
TRBV9,once,.,TRBJ1-1,TGTGCCAGCAGCGTGGGGGAGGTGAACACTGAAGCTTTCTTT,CASSVGEVNTEAFF
TRBV6-4,.,.,TRBJ1-2,TGTGCCAGCAGTGACTCAGGAGGCTATGGCTACACCTTC,CASSDSGGYGYTF
TRBV28,.,TRBD1,TRBJ2-7,TGTGCCACCATACAATACAGGGGCCACGAGCAGTACTTC,CATIQYRGHEQYF
TRBV27,.,.,TRBJ1-5,TGTGCCAGCAGTCCGTTTGGCCAGCAGCCCCAGCATTTT,CASSPFGQQPQHF
TRBV19,few,.,TRBJ2-7,TGTGCCAGTAGTGTCCAGACAGCGTCTTCCTACGAGCAGTACTTC,CASSVQTASSYEQYF
TRBV5-1,.,.,TRBJ2-5,TGCGCCAGCAGCCGAGACTTCCAAGAGACCCAGTACTTC,CASSRDFQETQYF
TRBV28,.,TRBD1,TRBJ1-1,TGTGCCAGCAGTCTCCGGGACAGGAACACTGAAGCTTTCTTT,CASSLRDRNTEAFF
TRBV4-3,.,.,TRBJ1-5,TGCGCCAGCAGCCACGTAGGGCAGGGGAGCAATCAGCCCCAGCATTTT,CASSHVGQGSNQPQHF
TRBV7-8,.,TRBD1,TRBJ1-1,TGTGCCAGCAGCTCGAGACAGGGTCAAACTGAAGCTTTCTTT,CASSSRQGQTEAFF
TRBV2,once,.,TRBJ1-5,TGTGCCAGCAGGGGCCTGGACAGTAGCAATCAGCCCCAGCATTTT,CASRGLDSSNQPQHF
TRBV2,.,.,TRBJ2-7,TGTGCCAGCACCCCCCCCTTCCTAGGCTACGAGCAGTACTTC,CASTPPFLGYEQYF
TRBV7-2,once,TRBD1,TRBJ2-7,TGTGCCAGCAGCTCTCAGGGGGCGACCTACGAGCAGTACTTC,CASSSQGATYEQYF
TRBV5-4,.,TRBD2,TRBJ2-1,TGTGCCAGCAGCCCCCTACCGACTAGCGGGGCCTACAATGAGCAGTTCTTC,CASSPLPTSGAYNEQFF
TRBV16,.,TRBD1,TRBJ1-4,TGTGCCAGCAGCCATCTGGACAGGGAAAGCGAAAAACTGTTTTTT,CASSHLDRESEKLFF
TRBV5-4,.,TRBD2,TRBJ2-7,TGTGCCAGCAGCCCCGGGGGGGGGACATTCTCTCGCGAGCAGTACTTC,CASSPGGGTFSREQYF
TRBV11-1,.,.,TRBJ2-5,TGTGCCAGCAGGGGGCAGGGCCCGTACCAAGAGACCCAGTACTTC,CASRGQGPYQETQYF
TRBV29-1,.,.,TRBJ1-5,TGCAGCGTTGAAACAGTCGATAGCAATCAGCCCCAGCATTTT,CSVETVDSNQPQHF
TRBV20-1,.,TRBD1,TRBJ2-7,TGCAGGGGGGACAGGGGCTACGAGCAGTACTTC,CRGDRGYEQYF
TRBV7-8,.,TRBD2,TRBJ2-1,TGTGCCAGCAGCGCCTTCCTAGCGGGGGGGAGGCACGACAATGAGCAGTTCTTC,CASSAFLAGGRHDNEQFF
TRBV5-1,.,TRBD2,TRBJ2-1,TGCGCCAGCAGCTTGGAGGGCGTTAGCGGGGGAAGATATGAGCAGTTCTTC,CASSLEGVSGGRYEQFF
TRBV27,few,.,TRBJ1-1,TGTGCCAGCAGTTCCTACACTGAAGCTTTCTTT,CASSSYTEAFF
TRBV5-4,.,TRBD1,TRBJ2-7,TGTGCCAGCAGCTTGGCAACCTCCGGGACAGGGAGCTCCTACGAGCAGTACTTC,CASSLATSGTGSSYEQYF
TRBV28,once,.,TRBJ1-1,TGTGCCAGCACCCCGGGAGGGTTTGGGAACACTGAAGCTTTCTTT,CASTPGGFGNTEAFF
TRBV4-3,.,TRBD1,TRBJ1-2,TGCGCCAGCAGCCAACCGGGACAGCAAGACTATGGCTACACCTTC,CASSQPGQQDYGYTF
TRBV28,.,.,TRBJ2-3,TGTGCCAGCACCCGGGGAGATACGCAGTATTTT,CASTRGDTQYF
TRBV28,.,.,TRBJ1-5,TGTGCCAGCAGGGTACAGGGAGTTTCCAATCAGCCCCAGCATTTT,CASRVQGVSNQPQHF
TRBV6-4,.,TRBD1,TRBJ2-7,TGTGCCAGCAAAACCAGCCCCCGCCAAATCAGGGACAGTCCCTTCTACGAGCAGTACTTC,CASKTSPRQIRDSPFYEQYF
TRBV5-1,.,.,TRBJ2-1,TGCGCCAGCAGCTTGGGACAGGGAGGCGGAGAGCAGTTCTTC,CASSLGQGGGEQFF
TRBV28,once,.,TRBJ2-2,TGTGCCAGCAGTTTGGGTAGGGGGTATATTAAGGACACCGGGGAGCTGTTTTTT,CASSLGRGYIKDTGELFF
TRBV30,once,.,TRBJ1-6,TGTGCCTGGGGAAGGACATCTTCACCCCTCCACTTT,CAWGRTSSPLHF
TRBV29-1,.,.,TRBJ2-2,TGCAGCGTTGGGGTTAGCGGCGGGGAGCTGTTTTTT,CSVGVSGGELFF